This T cell receptor beta chain was documented in a study of CD8+ T cells in alopecia areata. Broader study findings: For patients receiving tofacitinib, scalp clonality and expanded CD8+ clones among the top 100 significantly decreased.

The CDR3 extends over 15 amino acids. The V end was cut by 3 bases, the J end by 8 bases, with 14 bases between. Per germline, CDR1 LNHDA and CDR2 SQIVND (reference sequence). Worth noting for this clone: Its matching antigen is unknown.

Extraction and reverse transcription of RNA yielded cDNA as the sequencing template. Generated by immunoSEQ multiplex PCR, the TCRdb table keeps only in-frame clones and is missing some. This sample has 150,000 to 200,000 clones, with 55% to 75% found just once. Treatment described: oral pan-JAK inhibitor, 5-10 mg twice daily. This chain uses TRBV19 with TRBJ1-6, with D perhaps matching TRBD1 (6 bases). The starting material was CD4+ T cells sorted from blood, obtained at week 24, from a patient treated with tofacitinib. The source of this sequence is a human donor with alopecia areata. In DNA, the CDR3 is TGTGCCAGTAGTATGACGACAGGTAACCATTCACCCCTCCACTTT. Protein product: CASSMTTGNHSPLHF. The full variable domain, with the rest looked up from reference TRBV19 and TRBJ1-6, is DGGITQSPKYLFRKEGQNVTLSCEQNLNHDAMYWYRQDPGQGLRLIYYSQIVNDFQKGDIAEGYSVSREKKESFPLTVTSAQKNPTAFYLCASSMTTGNHSPLHFGNGTRLTVT.